The 2 T cell receptor beta chains reported below all come from one sample, sequenced in a study of blood T cell repertoires in COVID-19. Libraries were prepared by immunoSEQ multiplex PCR; TCRdb keeps only in-frame clonotypes and omits some of them. The repertoire consists of 70,000 to 85,000 clones, with approximately 91% occurring once and the leading ten covering roughly 3%. The sequenced sample consisted of peripheral blood. The receptors come from a man aged 65 to 85 with active or convalescent COVID-19.

The gene calls are TRBV11-3 and TRBJ1-1; D gene uncertain. Germline V gives CDR1 SGHNT, CDR2 YENEEA. Deletions cut 4 bases from V and 3 bases from J, with 12 bases between. This CDR3 spans 14 amino acids. DNA of the CDR3: TGTGCCAGCAGCTCTGACGGGGTCGACACTGAAGCTTTCTTT. As protein: CASSSDGVDTEAFF. Full variable domain (outside the CDR3, taken from reference TRBV11-3 and TRBJ1-1): EAGVVQSPRYKIIEKKQPVAFWCNPISGHNTLYWYLQNLGQGPELLIRYENEEAVDDSQLPKDRFSAERLKGVDSTLKIQPAELGDSAVYLCASSSDGVDTEAFFGQGTRLTVV.

This chain joins TRBV6-2 or TRBV6-3 and TRBJ2-7; a possible D gene is TRBD1 (5 bases). CDR1 and CDR2 from the germline V gene are MNHEY and SVGEGT. V was trimmed by 4 bases and J by 0 bases, leaving 13 bases between them. This CDR3 is built from 15 residues. The CDR3 DNA is TGTGCCAGCAGTTCCTGGACATATAGCTCCTACGAGCAGTACTTC. This translates into CASSSWTYSSYEQYF.